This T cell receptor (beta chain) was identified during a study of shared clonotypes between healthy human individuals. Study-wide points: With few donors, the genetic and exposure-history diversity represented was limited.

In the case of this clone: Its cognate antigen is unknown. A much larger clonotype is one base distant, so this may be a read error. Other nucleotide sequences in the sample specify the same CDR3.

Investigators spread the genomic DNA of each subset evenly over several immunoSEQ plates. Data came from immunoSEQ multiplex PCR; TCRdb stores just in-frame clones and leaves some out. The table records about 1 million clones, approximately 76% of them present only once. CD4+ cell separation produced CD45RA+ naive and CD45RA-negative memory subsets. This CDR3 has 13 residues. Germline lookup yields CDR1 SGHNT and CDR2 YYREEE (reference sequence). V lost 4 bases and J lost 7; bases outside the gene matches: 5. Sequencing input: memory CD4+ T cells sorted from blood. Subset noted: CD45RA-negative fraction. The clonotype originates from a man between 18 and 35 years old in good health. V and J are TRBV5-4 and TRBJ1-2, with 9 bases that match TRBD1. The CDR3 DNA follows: TGTGCCAGCAGCCTCGGACAGGGGTCTGGCTACACCTTC. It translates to CASSLGQGSGYTF.